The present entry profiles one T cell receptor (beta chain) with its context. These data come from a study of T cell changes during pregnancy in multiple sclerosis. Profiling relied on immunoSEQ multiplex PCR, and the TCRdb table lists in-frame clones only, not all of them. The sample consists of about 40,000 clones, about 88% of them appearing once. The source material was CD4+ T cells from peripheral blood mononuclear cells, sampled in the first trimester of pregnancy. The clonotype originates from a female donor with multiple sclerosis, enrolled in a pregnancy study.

The CDR3 spells CASSFEPLMNTEAFF. CDR3 sequence (DNA): TGTGCCAGCAGCTTCGAGCCCCTTATGAACACTGAAGCTTTCTTT. J is TRBJ1-1 and V is TRBV7-9, with no clear D. CDR3 length equals 15 residues. Germline-derived CDR1 and CDR2 are SEHNR and FQNEAQ (reference sequence). V gave up 3 bases and J gave up 0 bases, with 11 bases separating them.